Listed below are T cell receptor beta chains from one sample, sequenced in a study of graft-versus-host responses after intestinal transplantation. No antigen has been assigned to these receptors. Generated by immunoSEQ multiplex PCR, the TCRdb table keeps only in-frame clones and is missing some. This table has approximately 90,000 clones, around 93% appearing once. This sample comprised unstimulated CD8+ T cells sorted from spleen or lymph node cells, obtained before transplant. The source of these receptors is a human donor who was the organ donor for an intestinal transplant. Each CDR3 is given with its conserved first and last residue. D genes are given only for firm matches. Not all rows give a size; the values are once, few, many and, for expanded clones, a class.

TRBJ1-1	NA	TRBV4-1	NA	CASSGGFTEAFF	TGCGCCAGCAGTGGCGGCTTCACTGAAGCTTTCTTT
TRBJ1-3	NA	TRBV12-2	NA	CASRLRGSTVPLSRNTIYF	TGTGCAAGTCGACTACGCGGGTCCACCGTTCCACTCTCGAGAAACACCATATATTTT
TRBJ2-2	NA	TRBV19	TRBD2	CASSIGGTGLAPTGELFF	TGTGCCAGTAGTATAGGGGGTACGGGACTAGCACCCACCGGGGAGCTGTTTTTT
TRBJ2-1	NA	TRBV6-5	NA	CASSYDSYNEQFF	TGTGCCAGCAGTTACGACAGCTACAATGAGCAGTTCTTC
TRBJ2-2	NA	TRBV4-1	NA	CASSQVGLRNTGELFF	TGCGCCAGCAGCCAAGTGGGGCTCCGGAACACCGGGGAGCTGTTTTTT
TRBJ2-7	NA	TRBV4-3	NA	CASSQSRTSGYEQYF	TGCGCCAGCAGCCAATCTCGAACGTCGGGCTACGAGCAGTACTTC
TRBJ2-1	NA	TRBV4-1	TRBD1	CASSQVQGGNEQFF	TGCGCCAGCAGCCAAGTACAGGGGGGCAATGAGCAGTTCTTC
TRBJ2-1	NA	TRBV7-2	NA	CASSLGSSSYNEQFF	TGTGCCAGCAGCTTAGGGTCCAGCTCCTACAATGAGCAGTTCTTC
TRBJ1-1	NA	TRBV5-5	TRBD1	CASSSLLNTGGTEAFF	TGTGCCAGCAGCTCGCTCCTCAACACAGGGGGTACTGAAGCTTTCTTT
TRBJ2-2	NA	TRBV29-1	NA	CSVSTTSGELFF	TGCAGCGTTTCTACGACTAGCGGGGAGCTGTTTTTT
TRBJ2-7	NA	TRBV4-2	NA	CASSQDIKGPYAYEQYF	TGTGCCAGCAGCCAAGATATAAAGGGGCCTTACGCCTACGAGCAGTACTTC
TRBJ2-7	NA	TRBV4-3	NA	CASSQGLDYEQYF	TGCGCCAGCAGCCAAGGACTAGACTACGAGCAGTACTTC
TRBJ2-2	NA	TRBV10-3	NA	CAISESEQLNTGELFF	TGTGCCATCAGTGAGTCGGAGCAGTTAAACACCGGGGAGCTGTTTTTT
TRBJ1-4	NA	TRBV28	NA	CASSRVAGSNEKLFF	TGTGCCAGCAGCCGCGTGGCAGGCTCTAATGAAAAACTGTTTTTT
TRBJ1-1	NA	TRBV11-1	TRBD1	CASRRTGVTEAFF	TGTGCCAGCAGACGGACAGGGGTAACTGAAGCTTTCTTT
TRBJ1-1	once	TRBV28	NA	CASMGGSTEAFF	TGTGCCAGCATGGGGGGGAGCACTGAAGCTTTCTTT
TRBJ1-6	NA	TRBV4-1	NA	CASSQVQSGNSPLHF	TGCGCCAGCAGCCAAGTGCAGTCCGGGAATTCACCCCTCCACTTT
TRBJ2-7	NA	TRBV6-5	NA	CASSSFYEQYF	TGTGCCAGCAGTTCCTTCTACGAGCAGTACTTC
TRBJ2-1	once	TRBV7-8	TRBD2	CASSLDLASGSSYNEQFF	TGTGCCAGCAGCTTAGACCTTGCTAGCGGTAGCTCCTACAATGAGCAGTTCTTC
TRBJ2-7	NA	TRBV5-4	TRBD1	CASSLKPGGRYEQYF	TGTGCCAGCAGCTTGAAGCCAGGGGGCCGTTACGAGCAGTACTTC
TRBJ2-7	NA	TRBV4-3	TRBD2	CASRLTWLAGHNLF	TGCGCCAGCAGACTGACGTGGCTAGCGGGGCACAACCTCTTC
TRBJ1-5	NA	TRBV9	TRBD1	CASSSTQGNQPQHF	TGTGCCAGCAGCTCGACACAGGGGAATCAGCCCCAGCATTTT
TRBJ2-5	NA	TRBV6-1	TRBD2	CASSEGAGGLETQYF	TGTGCCAGCAGTGAAGGAGCGGGGGGACTAGAGACCCAGTACTTC
TRBJ2-2	once	TRBV9	NA	CASSTTGELFF	TGTGCCAGCAGCACTACCGGGGAGCTGTTTTTT
TRBJ2-2	NA	TRBV4-1	TRBD2	CASSQEPGTSGGGNTGELFF	TGCGCCAGCAGCCAAGAGCCCGGGACTAGCGGGGGCGGCAACACCGGGGAGCTGTTTTTT
TRBJ2-7	NA	TRBV6-5	TRBD1	CASSPRDRVYEQYF	TGTGCCAGCAGCCCCCGGGACAGGGTCTACGAGCAGTACTTC
TRBJ1-4	NA	TRBV28	NA	CASSSRDLGNEKLFF	TGTGCCAGCAGTTCCCGGGATCTCGGTAATGAAAAACTGTTTTTT
TRBJ2-6	NA	TRBV7-3	NA	CASSPTRAPGANVLTF	TGTGCCAGCAGCCCGACGCGGGCTCCTGGGGCCAACGTCCTGACTTTC
TRBJ2-7	few	TRBV5-5	NA	CASSPDSYEQYF	TGTGCCAGCAGCCCCGACAGCTACGAGCAGTACTTC
TRBJ2-7	NA	TRBV9	NA	CASSVGGGLSYEQYF	TGTGCCAGCAGCGTAGGTGGAGGGCTTTCCTACGAGCAGTACTTC
TRBJ2-7	NA	TRBV19	TRBD1	CATGTGDHEQYF	TGTGCCACCGGGACAGGGGACCACGAGCAGTACTTC
TRBJ2-1	NA	TRBV7-2	TRBD2	CASSSGTSEPRWNEQFF	TGTGCCAGCAGCTCCGGGACTAGCGAGCCCCGGTGGAATGAGCAGTTCTTC
TRBJ1-2	NA	TRBV6-1	NA	CASSVPRGGYGYTF	TGTGCCAGCAGTGTGCCGCGGGGGGGGTATGGCTACACCTTC
TRBJ2-7	once	TRBV7-9	NA	CASSLGPREQYF	TGTGCCAGCAGCTTAGGGCCGAGGGAGCAGTACTTC
TRBJ2-1	NA	TRBV30	TRBD2	CAWLAGGPGEQFF	TGTGCCTGGCTAGCGGGGGGGCCGGGTGAGCAGTTCTTC
TRBJ2-7	NA	TRBV5-1	TRBD1	CASSLRTGGYEQYF	TGCGCCAGCAGCTTACGGACAGGGGGGTACGAGCAGTACTTC